The 4 T cell receptor beta chains below all came from one sample that was sequenced in a study of shared clonotypes between healthy human individuals. TCRdb's copy holds only in-frame clones and misses some; the assay was immunoSEQ multiplex PCR. The sample carries 950,000 to 1,100,000 clones, about 70% recorded once. The sequenced sample consisted of memory CD4+ T cells sorted from blood. Subset here: CD45RA-negative fraction. The origin of the receptors is a young man in good health.

The rearrangement uses TRBV7-2 and TRBJ2-3; maybe TRBD1 (6 bases). The CDR3 spans 17 residues. Germline CDR1 and CDR2: SGHTA and FQGNSA. Trimming pared 2 bases from V and 0 bases from J, leaving 15 bases between. CDR3 sequence: CASSLIVLGASTDTQYF. The CDR3 DNA is TGTGCCAGCAGCTTAATCGTGTTGGGGGCTAGCACAGATACGCAGTATTTT.

The chain links TRBV5-5 to TRBJ1-5, with no clear D. The germline gives CDR1 SGHKS, CDR2 YYEKEE (reference sequence). Trimming cost V 3 bases and J 1 base, with 8 bases left between them. CDR3 length: 14 amino acids. The chain's CDR3 is CASSSLGSNQPQHF. As DNA, the CDR3 is TGTGCCAGCAGCTCTCTGGGGAGCAATCAGCCCCAGCATTTT.

This clone appeared many times. The chain joins TRBV19 to TRBJ2-2; TRBD1 matches at 7 bases. Germline values: CDR1 LNHDA, CDR2 SQIVND (reference sequence). The CDR3 extends over 15 amino acids. The V and J ends lost 4 bases and 0 bases, in that order; junction bases with no gene match: 2. The CDR3 spells CASSKDRANTGELFF. The DNA of the CDR3 is TGTGCCAGTAGTAAAGACAGGGCGAACACCGGGGAGCTGTTTTTT.

V usage is TRBV5-1 and J usage is TRBJ2-7, with D possibly TRBD1 on 6 matching bases. The CDR3 is 15 residues long. V lost 0 bases, J lost 2 bases, and 12 bases lay in between. Germline V gene data show CDR1 as SGHRS and CDR2 as YFSETQ. CDR3 amino acids: CASSLGQQGTYEQYF. DNA for the CDR3: TGCGCCAGCAGCTTGGGCCAACAGGGAACCTACGAGCAGTACTTC.